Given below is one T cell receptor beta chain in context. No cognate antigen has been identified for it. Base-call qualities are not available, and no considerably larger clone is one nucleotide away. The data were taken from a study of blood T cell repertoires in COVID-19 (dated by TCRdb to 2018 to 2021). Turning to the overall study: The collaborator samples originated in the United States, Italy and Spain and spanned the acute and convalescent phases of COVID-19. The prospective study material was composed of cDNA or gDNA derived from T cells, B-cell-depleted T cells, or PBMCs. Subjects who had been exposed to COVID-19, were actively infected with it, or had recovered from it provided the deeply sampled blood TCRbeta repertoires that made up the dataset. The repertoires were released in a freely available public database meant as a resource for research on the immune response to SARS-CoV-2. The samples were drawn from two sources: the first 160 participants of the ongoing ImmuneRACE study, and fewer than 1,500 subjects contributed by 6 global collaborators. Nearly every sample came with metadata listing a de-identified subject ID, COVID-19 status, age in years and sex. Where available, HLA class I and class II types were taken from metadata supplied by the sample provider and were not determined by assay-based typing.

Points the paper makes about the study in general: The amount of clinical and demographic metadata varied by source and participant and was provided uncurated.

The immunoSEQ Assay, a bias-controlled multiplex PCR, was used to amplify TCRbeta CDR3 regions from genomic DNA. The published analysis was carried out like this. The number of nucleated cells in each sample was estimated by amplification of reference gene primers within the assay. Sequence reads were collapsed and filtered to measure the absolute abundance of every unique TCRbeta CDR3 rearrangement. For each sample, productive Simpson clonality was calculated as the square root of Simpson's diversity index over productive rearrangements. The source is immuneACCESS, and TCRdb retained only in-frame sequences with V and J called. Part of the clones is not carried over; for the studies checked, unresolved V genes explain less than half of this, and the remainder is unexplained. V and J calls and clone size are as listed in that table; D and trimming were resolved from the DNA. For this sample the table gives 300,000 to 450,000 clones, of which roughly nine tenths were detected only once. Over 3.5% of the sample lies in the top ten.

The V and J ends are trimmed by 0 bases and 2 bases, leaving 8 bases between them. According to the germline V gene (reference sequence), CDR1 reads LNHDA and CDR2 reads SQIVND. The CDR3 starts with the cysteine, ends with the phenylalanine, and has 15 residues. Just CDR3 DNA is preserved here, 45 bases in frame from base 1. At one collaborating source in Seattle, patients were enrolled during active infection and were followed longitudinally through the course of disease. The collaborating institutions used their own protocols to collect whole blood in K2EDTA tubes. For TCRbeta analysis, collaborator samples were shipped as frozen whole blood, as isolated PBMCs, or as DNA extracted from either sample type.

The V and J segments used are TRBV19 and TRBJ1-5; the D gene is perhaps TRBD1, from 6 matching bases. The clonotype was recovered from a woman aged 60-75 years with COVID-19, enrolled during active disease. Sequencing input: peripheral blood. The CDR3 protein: CASSIEGGGNQPQHF. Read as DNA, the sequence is TGTGCCAGTAGTATAGAAGGGGGGGGCAATCAGCCCCAGCATTTT.